The sequence of this T cell receptor (beta chain) was determined in a study of CD8 T cells in ankylosing spondylitis (dated 2017 in TCRdb). Study-wide context: To find TCR variants linked to disease, the study profiled T cell receptor beta repertoires in ankylosing spondylitis patients and healthy donors. Samples of peripheral blood were taken, and for ankylosing spondylitis patients, synovial fluid was collected as well. The full study cohort was made up of 25 ankylosing spondylitis patients and over 90 healthy donors. What the research found in general, with its limitations: A TCR beta motif made up of several highly homologous amino acid variants appeared to be characteristic of blood from ankylosing spondylitis patients. Some motif variants had previously been reported in the synovial fluid and blood of reactive arthritis patients, which suggests shared mechanisms of disease initiation. The disease-linked clones had a CD8+ phenotype and were found at relatively low frequencies in peripheral blood. Significant enrichment of the disease-linked clones was reported in matched synovial fluid samples from ankylosing spondylitis patients.

TCRdb records Illumina HiSeq 2500 as the sequencer. TCR beta libraries were prepared by quantitative 5'-RACE with molecular barcodes. The authors processed their data as follows. A new computational method, built on a probabilistic model of VDJ rearrangement, was used to identify disease-linked TCR variants. TCRdb ran its own pipeline on the public reads, namely fastp trimming at Q25 and MiXCR clone calling, and kept in-frame beta chains. Duplicate CDR3 protein sequences are folded into a single record with the most common DNA and genes. TCRdb assigned the V and J calls; the authors' analysis was not used. The sample data list about 500,000 distinct CDR3 sequences, and 9.5% to 15% of these were observed just once. The ten biggest clones cover approximately 6.3% of the sample. The table lists this clonotype with a few counts. No cognate antigen has been identified for it. One base away there is no much larger clone; base qualities are not given.

The sequence was collected from a male donor with ankylosing spondylitis. Sample: blood, either unsorted or a sorted T cell fraction (not recorded which).

The CDR3 corresponds to CSASLAGVEEQFF. The nucleotide sequence is TGCAGTGCTTCACTAGCGGGAGTAGAAGAGCAGTTCTTC. The chain joins TRBV20-1 to TRBJ2-1; TRBD2 aligns with 11 central bases. The junction shows trimming of 5 bases on V and 10 bases on J, and the gene matches do not reach 7 bases of it. Per the germline V gene (reference sequence), DFQATT is the CDR1 and SNEGSKA is the CDR2. From cysteine to phenylalanine, the CDR3 is 13 amino acids long. Left in the record is the CDR3 DNA by itself, 39 bases read in frame from the first base.